These 3 T cell receptor beta chains were sequenced from one sample in a study of OX40 agonist ivuxolimab in advanced cancers. Libraries came from the immunoSEQ multiplex PCR assay. The source is immuneACCESS, and TCRdb retained only in-frame sequences with V and J called. Part of the clones is not carried over; for the studies checked, unresolved V genes explain less than half of this, and the remainder is unexplained. The sample includes under 30,000 clones, with 75% to 90% observed a single time. The top ten clonotypes cover 16% of the sample. Here the sequenced sample was CD4+ or CD8+ T cells sorted from blood, taken in a trial of the OX40 agonist ivuxolimab. The receptors were sampled from an adult with an advanced solid tumor such as melanoma, head and neck, liver or kidney cancer.

This chain joins TRBV5-1 and TRBJ2-3; D call uncertain. Trimming left V 0 bases short and J 1 base short, with 6 bases between. From germline, CDR1 is SGHRS and CDR2 YFSETQ. CDR3 length: 14 amino acids. The CDR3 DNA reads TGCGCCAGCAGCTTGGGCGGACGCACAGATACGCAGTATTTT. Translated: CASSLGGRTDTQYF.

The rearrangement joins TRBV29-1 to TRBJ2-5; TRBD2 agrees at 12 bases. CDR3 length: 15 amino acids. CDR1 and CDR2 from the germline V gene are SQVTM and ANQGSEA. Trimming at V came to 7 bases and at J to 4 bases, leaving 10 bases not matched to a gene. The CDR3 loop is CSAAPVLAGGETQYF. The CDR3, as DNA: TGCAGCGCCGCCCCTGTACTAGCGGGAGGAGAGACCCAGTACTTC.

The chain recombines TRBV18 with TRBJ2-4, with TRBD2 matching over 15 bases. The CDR3 is 19 amino acids. The germline V gene encodes CDR1 KGHSH and CDR2 LQKENI. With V trimmed by 2 bases and J by 0 bases, 5 bases remained unmatched. The CDR3 spells CASSPGTSGRPLAKNIQYF. The DNA for the CDR3 is TGTGCCAGCTCACCAGGGACTAGCGGGAGGCCACTAGCCAAAAACATTCAGTACTTC.